A single sample is the source of the 10 T cell receptor beta chains below, sequenced in a study of T cell responses to AZD1222 COVID-19 vaccine. Generated by immunoSEQ multiplex PCR, the TCRdb table keeps only in-frame clones and is missing some. The table includes about 79,000 clones, about 90% detected once. The sample here was peripheral blood, taken on day 0 of MenACWY control vaccination. These receptors were taken from an adult in good health.

V usage is TRBV6-1 and J usage is TRBJ2-3, with D unclear. This CDR3 contains 13 residues. The germline V and J ends were trimmed by 0 bases and 6 bases, with 7 bases remaining between them. Germline values: CDR1 MNHNS, CDR2 SASEGT. The CDR3 bases are TGTGCCAGCAGTGAAGCGCTTCCTGATACGCAGTATTTT. Its translation is CASSEALPDTQYF.

The V and J genes are TRBV19 and TRBJ1-2; 7 bases map to TRBD1. V lost 7 bases and J lost 4; bases outside the gene matches: 9. CDR3 length equals 14 residues. Germline V gives CDR1 LNHDA, CDR2 SQIVND (reference sequence). CDR3 sequence (DNA): TGTGCCAGTACTGCGAGGGGGCGAGGCTATGGCTACACCTTC. This sequence encodes CASTARGRGYGYTF.

The V gene is TRBV30, the J gene TRBJ2-3; no reliable D call. Germline V CDR1 and CDR2: GTSNPN, SVGIG (reference sequence). The CDR3 spans 13 residues. V was trimmed by 4 bases and J by 4 bases, leaving 12 bases between them. CDR3 bases: TGTGCCTGGATGACTCGGCTGGCAGATACGCAGTATTTT. This sequence encodes CAWMTRLADTQYF.

The chain couples TRBV3-1 (or the pseudogene TRBV3-2) to TRBJ2-3, with 12 bases identical to TRBD2. This CDR3 has 16 residues. After removal of 5 bases from V and 3 bases from J, the junction contained 6 bases not matched to a gene. CDR1 is LGHDT, CDR2 YNNKEL, per germline (reference sequence). CDR3 amino acids: CASSKGLAGGTDTQYF. CDR3 sequence (DNA): TGTGCCAGCAGCAAGGGACTAGCGGGTGGAACAGATACGCAGTATTTT.

J is TRBJ2-1 and V is TRBV20-1; no definite D call. CDR1 DFQATT and CDR2 SNEGSKA come from the germline V gene (reference sequence). The CDR3 runs to 11 residues. V was trimmed by 4 bases and J by 7 bases, leaving 8 bases between them. CDR3 protein: CSAILRNEQFF. CDR3 coding DNA: TGCAGTGCTATCCTGCGTAATGAGCAGTTCTTC.

The chain couples TRBV27 to TRBJ2-3; TRBD1 agrees at 7 bases. Germline V gene data show CDR1 as MNHEY and CDR2 as SMNVEV (reference sequence). The CDR3 extends over 14 amino acids. V lost 6 bases and J lost 0; bases outside the gene matches: 3. DNA of the CDR3: TGTGCCAGCAGAAACAGGGGCAGCACAGATACGCAGTATTTT. Amino acid sequence: CASRNRGSTDTQYF.

The chain carries TRBV5-1 and TRBJ1-1, with D perhaps matching TRBD1 (6 bases). Germline-derived CDR1 and CDR2 are SGHRS and YFSETQ. Trimming left V 1 base short and J 5 bases short, with 12 bases between. This CDR3 has 14 residues. The CDR3, as DNA: TGCGCCAGCAGCTTGCGGGGGCAGGGGACTGAAGCTTTCTTT. This sequence encodes CASSLRGQGTEAFF.

This sequence joins TRBV12-3 or TRBV12-4 and TRBJ1-4, with D unresolved. The CDR3 runs 13 residues. With 8 bases removed from V and 4 bases from J, the gap between germline ends came to 11 bases. CDR3 DNA sequence: TGTGCCAGCCGGGAAGGGAATAATGAAAAACTGTTTTTT. Translation gives CASREGNNEKLFF.

The chain carries TRBV7-9 and TRBJ1-3; no definite D call. V lost 6 bases and J 0 bases, leaving 6 bases between the germline ends. Germline values: CDR1 SEHNR, CDR2 FQNEAQ (reference sequence). The CDR3 has 13 residues. The DNA of the CDR3 is TGTGCCAGCAGTGAGGGCTCTGGAAACACCATATATTTT. Amino acid sequence: CASSEGSGNTIYF.

This clone has just one count. This chain uses TRBV6-1 with TRBJ2-7; D not resolved. Germline lookup yields CDR1 MNHNS and CDR2 SASEGT. The CDR3 covers 13 residues. The ends were cut back, 3 bases at V and 1 base at J, with 7 bases in the middle. CDR3 in amino acids: CASSEGSSYEQYF. The CDR3 coding sequence is TGTGCCAGCAGTGAGGGTAGTTCCTACGAGCAGTACTTC.